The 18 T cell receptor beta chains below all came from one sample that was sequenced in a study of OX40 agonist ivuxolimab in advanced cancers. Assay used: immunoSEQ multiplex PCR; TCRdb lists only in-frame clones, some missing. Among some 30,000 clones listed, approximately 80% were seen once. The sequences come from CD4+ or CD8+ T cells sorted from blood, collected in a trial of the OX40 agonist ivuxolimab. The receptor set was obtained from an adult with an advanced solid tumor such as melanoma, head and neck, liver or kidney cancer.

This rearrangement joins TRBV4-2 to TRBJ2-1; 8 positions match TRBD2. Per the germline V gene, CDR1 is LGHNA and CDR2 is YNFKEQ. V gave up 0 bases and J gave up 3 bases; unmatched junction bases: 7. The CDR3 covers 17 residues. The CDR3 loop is CASSQDSAGGSYNEQFF. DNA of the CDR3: TGTGCCAGCAGCCAAGATTCGGCGGGAGGTAGCTACAATGAGCAGTTCTTC.

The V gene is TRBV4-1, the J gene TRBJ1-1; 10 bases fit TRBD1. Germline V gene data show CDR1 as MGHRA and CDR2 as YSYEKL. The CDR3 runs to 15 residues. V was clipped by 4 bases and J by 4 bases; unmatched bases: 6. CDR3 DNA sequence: TGCGCCAGCAGCCCAGGGACAGGGGTTGGCACTGAAGCTTTCTTT. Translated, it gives CASSPGTGVGTEAFF.

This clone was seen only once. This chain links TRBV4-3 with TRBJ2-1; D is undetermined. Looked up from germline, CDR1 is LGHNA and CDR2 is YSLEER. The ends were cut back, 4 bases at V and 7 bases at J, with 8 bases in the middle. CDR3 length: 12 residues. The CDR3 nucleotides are TGCGCCAGCAGCCGAACTTGGAATGAGCAGTTCTTC. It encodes CASSRTWNEQFF.

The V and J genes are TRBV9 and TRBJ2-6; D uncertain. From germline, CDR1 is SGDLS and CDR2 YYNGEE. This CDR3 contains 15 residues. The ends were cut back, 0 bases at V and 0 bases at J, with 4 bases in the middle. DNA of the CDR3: TGTGCCAGCAGCGTAGGCAGCTCTGGGGCCAACGTCCTGACTTTC. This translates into CASSVGSSGANVLTF.

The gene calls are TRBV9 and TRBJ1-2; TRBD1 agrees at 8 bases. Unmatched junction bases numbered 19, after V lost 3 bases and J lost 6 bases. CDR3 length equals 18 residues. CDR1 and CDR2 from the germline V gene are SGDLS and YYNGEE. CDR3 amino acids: CASSGDWTGPHGVDGYTF. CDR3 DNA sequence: TGTGCCAGCAGCGGAGACTGGACAGGGCCCCATGGGGTTGATGGCTACACCTTC.

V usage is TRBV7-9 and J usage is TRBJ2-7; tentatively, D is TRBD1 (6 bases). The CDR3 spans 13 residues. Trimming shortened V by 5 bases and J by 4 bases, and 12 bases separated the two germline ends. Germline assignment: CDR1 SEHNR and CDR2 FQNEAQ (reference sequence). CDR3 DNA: TGTGCCAGCAGCGGTACAGGGTTGTACGAGCAGTACTTC. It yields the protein CASSGTGLYEQYF.

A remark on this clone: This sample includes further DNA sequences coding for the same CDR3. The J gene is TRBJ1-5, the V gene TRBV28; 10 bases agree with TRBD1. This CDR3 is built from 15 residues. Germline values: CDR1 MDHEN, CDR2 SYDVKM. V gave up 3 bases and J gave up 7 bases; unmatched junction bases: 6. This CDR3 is CASSLGQGFRQPQHF. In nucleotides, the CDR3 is TGTGCCAGCAGTTTGGGACAGGGGTTCCGGCAGCCCCAGCATTTT.

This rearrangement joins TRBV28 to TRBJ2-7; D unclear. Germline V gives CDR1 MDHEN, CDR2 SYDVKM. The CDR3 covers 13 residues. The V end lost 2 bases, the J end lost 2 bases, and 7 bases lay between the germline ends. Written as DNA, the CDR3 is TGTGCCAGCAGTTTACCGGGTGCCTACGAGCAGTACTTC. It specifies CASSLPGAYEQYF.

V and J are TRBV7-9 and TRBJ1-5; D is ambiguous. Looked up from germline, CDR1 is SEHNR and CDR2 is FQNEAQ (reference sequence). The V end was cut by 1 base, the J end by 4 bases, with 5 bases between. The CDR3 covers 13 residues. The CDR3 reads CASSLGFNQPQHF. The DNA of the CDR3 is TGTGCCAGCAGCTTAGGTTTTAATCAGCCCCAGCATTTT. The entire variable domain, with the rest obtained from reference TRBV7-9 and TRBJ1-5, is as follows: DTGVSQNPRHKITKRGQNVTFRCDPISEHNRLYWYRQTLGQGPEFLTYFQNEAQLEKSRLLSDRFSAERPKGSFSTLEIQRTEQGDSAMYLCASSLGFNQPQHFGDGTRLSIL.

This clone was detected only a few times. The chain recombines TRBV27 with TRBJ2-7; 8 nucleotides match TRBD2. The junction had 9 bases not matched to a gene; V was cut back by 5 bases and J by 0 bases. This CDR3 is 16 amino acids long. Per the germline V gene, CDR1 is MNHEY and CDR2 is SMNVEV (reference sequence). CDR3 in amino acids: CASSASGTSSSYEQYF. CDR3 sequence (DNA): TGTGCCAGCAGTGCCTCCGGGACTAGTAGCTCCTACGAGCAGTACTTC.

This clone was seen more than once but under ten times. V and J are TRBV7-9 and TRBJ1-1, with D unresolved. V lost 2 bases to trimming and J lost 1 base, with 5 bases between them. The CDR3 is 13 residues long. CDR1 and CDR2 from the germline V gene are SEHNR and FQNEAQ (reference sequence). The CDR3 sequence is CASSLSWNTEAFF. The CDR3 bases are TGTGCCAGCAGCTTATCATGGAACACTGAAGCTTTCTTT.

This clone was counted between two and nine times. CDR3 bases: TGTGCCAGCAGCCCCGGGACAGGGAACTACGAGCAGTACTTC. Translating gives CASSPGTGNYEQYF. The V call is TRBV9, the J call TRBJ2-7, with TRBD1 matching over 9 bases. Trimming removed 4 bases from V and 3 bases from J; junction bases left unmatched: 5. This CDR3 has 14 amino acids. Germline CDR1 is SGDLS and CDR2 is YYNGEE.

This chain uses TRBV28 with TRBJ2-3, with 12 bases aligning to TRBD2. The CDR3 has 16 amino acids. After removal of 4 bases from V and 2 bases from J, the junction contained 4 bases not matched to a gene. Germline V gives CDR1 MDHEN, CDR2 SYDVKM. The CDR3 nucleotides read TGTGCCAGCAGTTCGACTAGCGGGAGATACACAGATACGCAGTATTTT. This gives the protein CASSSTSGRYTDTQYF.

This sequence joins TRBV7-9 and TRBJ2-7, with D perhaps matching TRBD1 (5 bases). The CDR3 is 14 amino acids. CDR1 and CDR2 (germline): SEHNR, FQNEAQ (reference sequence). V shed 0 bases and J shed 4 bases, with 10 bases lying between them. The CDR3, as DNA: TGTGCCAGCAGCTTAGCGGGCAGGGCTTACGAGCAGTACTTC. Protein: CASSLAGRAYEQYF.

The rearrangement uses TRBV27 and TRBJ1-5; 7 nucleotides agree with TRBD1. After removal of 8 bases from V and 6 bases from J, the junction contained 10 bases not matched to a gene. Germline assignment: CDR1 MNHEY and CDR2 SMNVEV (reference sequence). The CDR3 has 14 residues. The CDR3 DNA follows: TGTGCCAGCGGCGGGGGACAGAATGGTCAGCCCCAGCATTTT. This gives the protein CASGGGQNGQPQHF.

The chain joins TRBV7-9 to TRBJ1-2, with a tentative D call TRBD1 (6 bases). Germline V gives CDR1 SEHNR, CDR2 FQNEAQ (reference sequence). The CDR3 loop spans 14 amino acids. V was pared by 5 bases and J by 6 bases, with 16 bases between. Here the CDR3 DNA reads TGTGCCAGCAGCACCCCCCAGGGGTCCCATGGCTACACCTTC. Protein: CASSTPQGSHGYTF. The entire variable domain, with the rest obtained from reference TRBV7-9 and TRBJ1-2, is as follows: DTGVSQNPRHKITKRGQNVTFRCDPISEHNRLYWYRQTLGQGPEFLTYFQNEAQLEKSRLLSDRFSAERPKGSFSTLEIQRTEQGDSAMYLCASSTPQGSHGYTFGSGTRLTVV.

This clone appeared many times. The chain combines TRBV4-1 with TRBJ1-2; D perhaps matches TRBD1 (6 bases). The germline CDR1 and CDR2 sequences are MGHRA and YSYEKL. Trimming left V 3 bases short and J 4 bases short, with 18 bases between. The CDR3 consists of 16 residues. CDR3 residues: CASSHDWGLRVYGYTF. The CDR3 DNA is TGCGCCAGCAGCCATGATTGGGGGCTTCGGGTCTATGGCTACACCTTC.

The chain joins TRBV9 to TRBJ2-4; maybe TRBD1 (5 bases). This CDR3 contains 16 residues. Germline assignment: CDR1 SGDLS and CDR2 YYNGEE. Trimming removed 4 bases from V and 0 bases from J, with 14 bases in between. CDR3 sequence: CASSPDSSLAKNIQYF. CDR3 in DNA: TGTGCCAGCAGCCCAGACAGTTCCTTAGCCAAAAACATTCAGTACTTC.